The next 30 T cell receptor beta chains were all read from a single sample in a study of T cells in Graves' hyperthyroidism and ophthalmopathy. Authors of the study amplified TCR beta CDR3 regions from RNA transcripts. In the first-round RT-PCR of the TCR CDR3, the HTBI primer set was used. TCRdb re-called the multiplex PCR reads through MiXCR, storing one row per CDR3 protein. Of 300,000 to 450,000 distinct CDR3 sequences listed, approximately 25% are singletons. Input material: blood. All receptors come from a man aged 50 to 60 with Graves' hyperthyroidism.

This clonotype occurred a few times. V is TRBV5-1 and J is TRBJ2-3; unclear D gene. V was clipped by 5 bases and J by 6 bases, with 22 bases between them. CDR3 length: 16 residues. Germline V gene sequence: CDR1 SGHRS, CDR2 YFSETQ. DNA for the CDR3: TGCGCCAGCAGGAAGGAAGTGGCACCGAGGATGGATACGCAGTATTTT. This gives the protein CASRKEVAPRMDTQYF.

This chain joins TRBV15 and TRBJ1-3; D uncertain. CDR1 is LNHNV, CDR2 YYDKDF, per germline (reference sequence). The V end lost 0 bases, the J end lost 0 bases, and 6 bases lay between the germline ends. CDR3 length: 15 residues. CDR3 amino acids: CATSRDVVSGNTIYF. The CDR3 coding sequence is TGTGCCACCAGCAGAGATGTAGTCTCTGGAAACACCATATATTTT.

This sequence joins TRBV6-5 and TRBJ2-5; D may be TRBD2 (6 bases). CDR3 size: 14 residues. The V and J ends lost 0 bases and 1 base respectively, with 6 bases between them. Germline lookup yields CDR1 MNHEY and CDR2 SVGAGI. CDR3 amino acids: CASSYSAGQETQYF. In DNA, the CDR3 is TGTGCCAGCAGTTACTCAGCGGGCCAAGAGACCCAGTACTTC.

V and J are TRBV20-1 and TRBJ2-7, with D possibly matching TRBD2 (6 bases). The germline V gene has CDR1 DFQATT and CDR2 SNEGSKA (reference sequence). CDR3 length: 13 amino acids. V lost 5 bases, J lost 5 bases, and 16 bases lay in between. Written as DNA, the CDR3 is TGCAGTGCTTTTAGCGGCCACTTTCACGAGCAGTACTTC. Translated: CSAFSGHFHEQYF.

The chain is built from TRBV28 and TRBJ2-5; 8 positions match TRBD1. Per germline, CDR1 MDHEN and CDR2 SYDVKM. Unmatched junction bases numbered 3, after V lost 7 bases and J lost 2 bases. The CDR3 length is 13 residues. The CDR3 DNA is TGTGCCAGCATTGACAGGGGACAAGAGACCCAGTACTTC. Translated: CASIDRGQETQYF.

This clonotype was detected ten times or more. This chain links TRBV29-1 with TRBJ2-3, with 7 bases aligning to TRBD1. This CDR3 comprises 16 residues. CDR1 is SQVTM, CDR2 ANQGSEA, per germline. The V gene end was trimmed by 3 bases and the J gene end by 0 bases; junction bases not matched to a gene: 9. The CDR3 DNA is TGCAGCGTTGATGGCGGTATACAGGGGAGCACAGATACGCAGTATTTT. It yields the protein CSVDGGIQGSTDTQYF.

The sample holds a few counts of this clonotype. The rearrangement links TRBV12-5 to TRBJ2-6; 7 bases agree with TRBD1. Germline CDR1 reads LGHNT; CDR2 reads FRNRAP. The length of the CDR3 is 16 residues. The trim removed 0 bases at V and 2 bases at J, leaving 1 base unmatched. The CDR3 protein is CASGLVQGAGANVLTF. DNA of the CDR3: TGTGCTAGTGGTTTGGTCCAGGGGGCTGGGGCCAACGTCCTGACTTTC.

This clonotype was recorded many times. The CDR3 spells CASSEPGAGNTEAFF. DNA of the CDR3: TGTGCCAGCAGTGAACCTGGGGCGGGTAACACTGAAGCTTTCTTT. The V and J genes are TRBV6-1 and TRBJ1-1, with a possible D match to TRBD1 (5 bases). This CDR3 has 15 amino acids. V lost 2 bases and J lost 2, with 12 bases in between. Germline CDR1 and CDR2: MNHNS and SASEGT.

This clonotype occurred a few times. The chain couples TRBV20-1 to TRBJ2-2, with D possibly TRBD2 on 5 matching bases. This CDR3 spans 16 amino acids. Looked up from germline, CDR1 is DFQATT and CDR2 is SNEGSKA (reference sequence). The ends were cut back, 0 bases at V and 3 bases at J, with 14 bases in the middle. CDR3 residues: CSARDMASSYTGELFF. CDR3 DNA: TGCAGTGCTAGAGATATGGCTAGCTCCTACACCGGGGAGCTGTTTTTT.

A word on this clonotype: This may be a read error, as it is one base from a much larger clone. The V call is TRBV3-1, the J call TRBJ2-7; D call uncertain. From germline, CDR1 is LGHDT and CDR2 YNNKEL (reference sequence). This CDR3 spans 14 amino acids. V shed 4 bases and J shed 3 bases, with 13 bases lying between them. CDR3 nucleotides: TGTGCCAGCAGCCGAGGCGTAGGACGCTACGAGCAGTACTTC. Protein product: CASSRGVGRYEQYF.

This clonotype has ten or more counts. The chain uses TRBV3-1 and TRBJ2-7; tentatively, D is TRBD1 (6 bases). The CDR3 runs to 14 residues. CDR1 is LGHDT and CDR2 is YNNKEL in the germline V gene (reference sequence). V lost 3 bases and J 6 bases, leaving 15 bases between the germline ends. The CDR3: CASSHDRSYAEQYF. The CDR3 DNA is TGTGCCAGCAGCCATGACAGGTCGTATGCCGAGCAGTACTTC.

This clonotype was observed at least ten times. The gene calls are TRBV5-1 and TRBJ2-1, with D unresolved. Germline V CDR1 and CDR2: SGHRS, YFSETQ. The germline V and J ends were trimmed by 0 bases and 5 bases, with 9 bases remaining between them. The CDR3 sequence is 14 residues long. CDR3 in DNA: TGCGCCAGCAGCTTGGCCGTCCAGAACAATGAGCAGTTCTTC. It is translated as CASSLAVQNNEQFF.

The rearrangement joins TRBV19 to TRBJ2-1; TRBD2 aligns across 11 bases. The germline CDR1 and CDR2 sequences are LNHDA and SQIVND (reference sequence). There are 16 residues in the CDR3. V lost 4 bases and J lost 7; bases outside the gene matches: 9. The DNA for the CDR3 is TGTGCCAGTAGTAGGCCCCTAGCGGGAGGAGGAAATGAGCAGTTCTTC. Protein product: CASSRPLAGGGNEQFF. The full variable domain, in which reference TRBV19 and TRBJ2-1 provide the parts outside the CDR3, is DGGITQSPKYLFRKEGQNVTLSCEQNLNHDAMYWYRQDPGQGLRLIYYSQIVNDFQKGDIAEGYSVSREKKESFPLTVTSAQKNPTAFYLCASSRPLAGGGNEQFFGPGTRLTVL.

This clonotype has just one count. The V and J genes are TRBV6-9 and TRBJ2-2; 9 nucleotides match TRBD1. Germline V gives CDR1 MNHGY, CDR2 SVAAGI. The CDR3 has 14 amino acids. V lost 6 bases and J lost 7; bases outside the gene matches: 6. The CDR3 here is CASRYRGPVGELFF. CDR3 coding DNA: TGTGCCAGCAGATACAGGGGGCCGGTCGGGGAGCTGTTTTTT.

Notes on this clonotype: A much larger clone sits a single nucleotide away, making a read error possible. The chain uses TRBV15 and TRBJ2-3; the D call may be TRBD1 or TRBD2 (5 bases each). The CDR3 has 14 amino acids. Per germline, CDR1 LNHNV and CDR2 YYDKDF (reference sequence). With 4 bases removed from V and 0 bases from J, the gap between germline ends came to 8 bases. CDR3 loop: CATSNWGSTDTQYF. CDR3 nucleotide sequence: TGTGCCACCAGCAATTGGGGGAGCACAGATACGCAGTATTTT.

This clonotype has ten or more counts. The CDR3 nucleotides are TGTGCCAGCAGCCTACCGGGCCCACCTGTGCAGTACTTC. It is translated as CASSLPGPPVQYF. The chain combines TRBV11-2 with TRBJ2-7; D is undetermined. The V and J ends lost 5 bases and 9 bases respectively, with 17 bases between them. In germline, CDR1 is SGHAT, CDR2 FQNNGV. The CDR3 spans 13 residues.

Notes on this clonotype: With a much larger clone just one base away, this may be a read error. CDR3 DNA sequence: TGTGCCAGCAGTTCTCTTGGGGGCAACTACGAGCAGTACTTC. Translation: CASSSLGGNYEQYF. J is TRBJ2-7 and V is TRBV27, with D possibly matching TRBD1 (6 bases). The CDR3 is 14 residues long. The germline V and J ends were trimmed by 4 bases and 3 bases, with 13 bases remaining between them. In germline, CDR1 is MNHEY, CDR2 SMNVEV (reference sequence).

This clonotype has a handful of counts. The genes are TRBV5-6 and TRBJ2-7; D is ambiguous. Germline CDR1 and CDR2: SGHDT and YYEEEE. Trimming took off 3 bases at V and 0 bases at J, with 16 bases between the two ends. The CDR3 totals 16 residues. In DNA, the CDR3 is TGTGCCAGCAGCTCAACGGCACTACCGAACTCCTACGAGCAGTACTTC. It is translated as CASSSTALPNSYEQYF. Together with reference TRBV5-6 and TRBJ2-7, the CDR3 gives the full variable domain: DAGVTQSPTHLIKTRGQQVTLRCSPKSGHDTVSWYQQALGQGPQFIFQYYEEEERQRGNFPDRFSGHQFPNYSSELNVNALLLGDSALYLCASSSTALPNSYEQYFGPGTRLTVT.

The V gene is TRBV11-1, the J gene TRBJ1-1; D gene ambiguous. Trimming removed 3 bases at V and 5 bases at J, with 7 bases between. Germline values: CDR1 SGHAT, CDR2 FQDESV (reference sequence). This CDR3 is 12 amino acids long. The CDR3 DNA is TGTGCCAGCAGCTTTACGGGTACTGAAGCTTTCTTT. This encodes CASSFTGTEAFF.

This clonotype was found a few times. This chain joins TRBV4-1 and TRBJ2-1; D is unclear. Trimming removed 0 bases from V and 9 bases from J, with 12 bases in between. From germline, CDR1 is MGHRA and CDR2 YSYEKL. This CDR3 region has 14 residues. DNA for the CDR3: TGCGCCAGCAGCCAAGAGAGGCTAGGTGGTGAGCAGTTCTTC. It is translated as CASSQERLGGEQFF.

In this sample, this clonotype turned up many times. The chain combines TRBV5-1 with TRBJ2-1; 11 bases are shared with TRBD1. Germline trimming cut 1 base from V and 6 bases from J; bases unmatched to any gene: 3. This CDR3 contains 15 residues. Germline V gives CDR1 SGHRS, CDR2 YFSETQ. The CDR3 DNA follows: TGCGCCAGCAGCTTGTGGGGGACAGGGGGCAATGAGCAGTTCTTC. The encoded protein is CASSLWGTGGNEQFF.

V gene TRBV6-1 combines with J gene TRBJ2-1; a weak D match, TRBD2 (5 bases). CDR3 size: 15 residues. From germline, CDR1 is MNHNS and CDR2 SASEGT. V was trimmed by 7 bases and J by 5 bases, leaving 18 bases between them. The CDR3 reads CASNQYGRANNEQFF. The CDR3 DNA is TGTGCCAGCAATCAGTACGGGCGGGCTAACAATGAGCAGTTCTTC.

This clonotype was observed many times. The J gene is TRBJ2-5, the V gene TRBV5-1; 11 nucleotides line up with TRBD1. This CDR3 is built from 14 residues. J lost 7 bases, V lost 4 bases, and 6 bases had no gene match. Germline CDR1 reads SGHRS; CDR2 reads YFSETQ. Here the CDR3 reads CASSLDRGPGTQYF. The CDR3 coding sequence is TGCGCCAGCAGCCTGGACAGGGGGCCGGGGACCCAGTACTTC.

As for this clonotype: Possible read error: a much larger clone is one base away. V usage is TRBV2 and J usage is TRBJ2-3; unclear D gene. This CDR3 contains 13 residues. Germline CDR1 reads SNHLY; CDR2 reads FYNNEI. CDR3 nucleotide sequence: TGTGCCAGCAGTCTGGAGAGCATAGATACGCAGTATTTT. It is translated as CASSLESIDTQYF.

In this sample, this clonotype turned up a few times. The V call is TRBV10-3, the J call TRBJ2-5, with D possibly TRBD1 on 5 matching bases. The germline V gene encodes CDR1 ENHRY and CDR2 SYGVKD. With 0 bases removed from V and 3 bases from J, the gap between germline ends came to 14 bases. CDR3 size: 16 residues. The CDR3 loop reads CAISESRVSREETQYF. The CDR3 DNA reads TGTGCCATCAGTGAGTCTCGAGTTAGCAGGGAAGAGACCCAGTACTTC.

This chain joins TRBV29-1 and TRBJ2-7, with a tentative D call TRBD2 (7 bases). V lost 6 bases and J lost 1, with 25 bases in between. The CDR3 runs to 17 residues. The germline V gene has CDR1 SQVTM and CDR2 ANQGSEA. The CDR3 loop reads CSVRGVSATSASYEQYF. The CDR3 DNA is TGCAGCGTGAGGGGGGTCTCGGCAACTAGCGCTTCCTACGAGCAGTACTTC.

A few counts support this clonotype. The J gene is TRBJ1-2, the V gene TRBV28, with D possibly being TRBD1 (5 bases). Germline assignment: CDR1 MDHEN and CDR2 SYDVKM. This CDR3 is 14 amino acids long. V was shortened by 3 bases and J by 1 base, with 9 bases between the two germline ends. CDR3: CASSFGGGNYGYTF. In DNA, the CDR3 is TGTGCCAGCAGTTTCGGGGGAGGTAACTATGGCTACACCTTC.

The rearrangement links TRBV3-1 to TRBJ1-1, with D possibly being TRBD1 (6 bases). CDR3 length: 15 residues. The ends were cut back, 3 bases at V and 0 bases at J, with 11 bases in the middle. Looked up from germline, CDR1 is LGHDT and CDR2 is YNNKEL (reference sequence). CDR3 residues: CASSHSDSLNTEAFF. The CDR3 coding sequence is TGTGCCAGCAGCCACTCGGACAGTCTGAACACTGAAGCTTTCTTT.

The chain recombines TRBV29-1 with TRBJ2-7; the D gene is possibly TRBD1 (6 bases). V lost 0 bases to trimming and J lost 1 base, with 7 bases between them. There are 13 residues in the CDR3. Germline CDR1 is SQVTM and CDR2 is ANQGSEA. CDR3 DNA: TGCAGCGTTGAAGAACAGGGATCCTACGAGCAGTACTTC. Amino acids: CSVEEQGSYEQYF.

This clonotype turned up a few times. The CDR3 DNA reads TGTGCCAGCAGCCTAAACACTGCCTACGAGCAGTACTTC. It encodes CASSLNTAYEQYF. The chain combines TRBV7-6 with TRBJ2-7; no definite D call. Trimming removed 5 bases at V and 2 bases at J, with 10 bases between. CDR1 and CDR2 (germline): SGHVS, FNYEAQ. The CDR3 is made up of 13 amino acids.